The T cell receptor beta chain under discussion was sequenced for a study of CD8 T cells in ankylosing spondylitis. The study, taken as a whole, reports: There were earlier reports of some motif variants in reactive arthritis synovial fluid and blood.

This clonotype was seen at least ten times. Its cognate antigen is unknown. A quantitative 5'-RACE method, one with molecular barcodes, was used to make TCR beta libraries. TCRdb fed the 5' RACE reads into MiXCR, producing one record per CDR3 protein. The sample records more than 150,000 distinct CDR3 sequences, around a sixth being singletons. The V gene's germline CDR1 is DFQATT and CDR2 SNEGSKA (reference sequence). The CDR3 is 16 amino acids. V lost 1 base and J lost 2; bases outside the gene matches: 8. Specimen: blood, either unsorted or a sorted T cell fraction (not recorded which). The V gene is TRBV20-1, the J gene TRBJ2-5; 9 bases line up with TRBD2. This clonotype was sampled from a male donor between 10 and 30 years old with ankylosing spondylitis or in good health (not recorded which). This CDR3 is CSARAPGLADQETQYF. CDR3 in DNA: TGCAGTGCTAGAGCTCCGGGACTAGCAGATCAAGAGACCCAGTACTTC.